What follows are 9 T cell receptor beta chains derived from one specimen sequenced in a study of blood T cell repertoires in COVID-19. Profiled with immunoSEQ multiplex PCR; TCRdb holds only in-frame clones, not every one. The sample carries hundreds of thousands of clones, 86% recorded once. Sequencing was done on a sample of peripheral blood. These receptors came from a woman in her sixties or seventies with COVID-19, enrolled during active disease.

The chain has TRBV19 and TRBJ1-1, with D unclear. V gave up 2 bases and J gave up 11 bases, with 15 bases separating them. This CDR3 region has 13 residues. Germline V CDR1 and CDR2: LNHDA, SQIVND (reference sequence). The CDR3 bases are TGTGCCAGTAGTATAAAGGAGGGAATAAGGGCTTTCTTT. Its protein is CASSIKEGIRAFF.

The J gene is TRBJ2-7, the V gene TRBV28; tentatively, D is TRBD2 (5 bases). This CDR3 is built from 15 residues. Trimming removed 5 bases at V and 1 base at J, with 15 bases between. Germline V gene data show CDR1 as MDHEN and CDR2 as SYDVKM. The CDR3 DNA sequence: TGTGCCAGCAGTCACGCACCTACGGGGTCCTACGAGCAGTACTTC. Its protein product is CASSHAPTGSYEQYF.

Remarks on this clone: A junction boundary mismatches the germline segment, possibly from a read error. The gene calls are TRBV3-1 (or the pseudogene TRBV3-2) and TRBJ2-7; a weak D match, TRBD1 (6 bases). The CDR3 extends over 13 amino acids. Germline values: CDR1 LGHDT, CDR2 YNNKEL (reference sequence). The CDR3 loop reads CASSQDHRTVILF. For the CDR3, the DNA is TGTGCCAGCAGCCAAGATCATAGGACAGTGATTCTCTTC.

V gene TRBV30 combines with J gene TRBJ1-2; D is unresolved. This CDR3 has 13 residues. Germline CDR1 is GTSNPN and CDR2 is SVGIG (reference sequence). V was clipped by 0 bases and J by 7 bases, with 12 bases between them. CDR3 bases: TGTGCCTGGAGTGTACGGGGTTCCTCTGGCTACACCTTC. It encodes CAWSVRGSSGYTF.

This clone was seen just once. The chain joins TRBV6-5 to TRBJ1-2; 7 bases agree with TRBD1. The trim removed 6 bases at V and 2 bases at J, leaving 3 bases unmatched. Per the germline V gene, CDR1 is MNHEY and CDR2 is SVGAGI. This CDR3 comprises 13 residues. The CDR3 DNA sequence: TGTGCCAGCAGAGGGACAGCCAACTATGGCTACACCTTC. It codes for CASRGTANYGYTF.

J is TRBJ2-1 and V is TRBV7-9; 10 bases match TRBD2. This CDR3 is 14 amino acids long. V was clipped by 6 bases and J by 5 bases; unmatched bases: 4. CDR1 SEHNR and CDR2 FQNEAQ come from the germline V gene (reference sequence). The CDR3 region is CASRAGGLDNEQFF. In nucleotides, the CDR3 is TGTGCCAGCAGAGCGGGGGGGCTAGACAATGAGCAGTTCTTC. Combining the CDR3 with reference TRBV7-9 and TRBJ2-1 gives the whole variable domain DTGVSQNPRHKITKRGQNVTFRCDPISEHNRLYWYRQTLGQGPEFLTYFQNEAQLEKSRLLSDRFSAERPKGSFSTLEIQRTEQGDSAMYLCASRAGGLDNEQFFGPGTRLTVL.

The J gene is TRBJ2-7, the V gene TRBV1; no check of the table's D call, TRBD2, against the DNA was made. TRBV1 is a listed pseudogene. The CDR3 runs to 19 residues. This CDR3 is CTSSQDLAGGLWVGCEQYF. DNA of the CDR3: TGCACCAGCAGCCAGGATCTAGCGGGGGGCCTTTGGGTTGGGTGCGAGCAGTACTTC.

The genes are TRBV11-2 and TRBJ1-3, with 9 nucleotides matching TRBD1. The J segment lost 3 bases and the V segment lost 11 bases, leaving 5 bases of the junction unmatched. The CDR3 is 13 residues long. Per germline, CDR1 SGHAT and CDR2 FQNNGV. DNA for the CDR3: TGTGCCGCCGGGACAGGGATTGGAAACACCATATATTTT. Translated: CAAGTGIGNTIYF.

The V call is TRBV18, the J call TRBJ1-4, with TRBD1 identical over 10 bases. The CDR3 consists of 20 residues. Trimming took 3 bases from V and 8 from J; bases not matched to a gene: 21. Germline V gives CDR1 KGHSH, CDR2 LQKENI. This CDR3 is CASSPSVPGQGSLFGEKLFF. The CDR3 DNA follows: TGTGCCAGCTCACCTTCCGTCCCGGGACAGGGGTCCCTTTTTGGGGAAAAACTGTTTTTT.